This TCR beta chain stems from a study of cytomegalovirus exposure and HLA in healthy donors. The primer mix had 60 Vbeta and 13 Jbeta primers. Method: immunoSEQ multiplex PCR; TCRdb's copy keeps in-frame clones and lacks some. The table lists about 150,000 clones, roughly three quarters of them singletons. Turning to this clone: The antigen is unknown.

This CDR3 comprises 15 residues. CDR1 is SGHTA and CDR2 is FQGNSA in the germline V gene. V was clipped by 5 bases and J by 0 bases; unmatched bases: 4. Study results and caveats: Several of the most significant clusters appeared linked to common viral pathogens, based on a later analysis. Presence/absence analyses assumed roughly uniform sequencing depth across donors. What was likely a sequencing artifact was a cluster of highly shared sequence variants. There were some V segments, including TRBV6-2 and TRBV6-3, excluded as indistinguishable.

The origin of this receptor is a man aged 25 to 40 in good health and CMV-seropositive. Sequencing was performed on PBMCs. The genes are TRBV7-2 and TRBJ1-3, with 7 bases identical to TRBD1. DNA for the CDR3: TGTGCCAGCAGCCTATCAGGGGGCTCTGGAAACACCATATATTTT. Protein sequence: CASSLSGGSGNTIYF.